These 21 T cell receptor beta chains were sequenced from one sample in a study of T cell repertoires in cytomegalovirus infection. Each CDR3 protein is one row after TCRdb ran MiXCR on the reads. The sample records about 320,000 distinct CDR3 sequences, over 7.5% being singletons. Sequencing used PBMCs. These receptor sequences come from a human donor in good health (CMV status not recorded). Some clones in this sample may be carry-over from other donors' samples.

This clonotype was seen at least ten times. In DNA form, the CDR3 reads TGTGCCAGCAGCCCCCCAGGCCGGGGGAGCACTGAAGCTTTCTTT. This codes for CASSPPGRGSTEAFF. The J gene is TRBJ1-1, the V gene TRBV7-2, with D perhaps TRBD1 (5 bases). V shed 5 bases and J shed 4 bases, with 17 bases lying between them. CDR1 SGHTA and CDR2 FQGNSA come from the germline V gene. The CDR3 loop spans 15 amino acids.

The V and J genes are TRBV14 and TRBJ1-1; TRBD1 aligns across 9 bases. V shed 2 bases, J shed 3 bases, and the junction held 10 bases outside the gene matches. The CDR3 extends over 17 amino acids. Looked up from germline, CDR1 is SGHDN and CDR2 is FVKESK. CDR3 in amino acids: CASSQPGTGRGHTEAFF. The CDR3 nucleotides read TGTGCCAGCAGCCAACCCGGGACAGGGAGAGGTCACACTGAAGCTTTCTTT.

This clonotype was recorded at least ten times. J is TRBJ1-1 and V is TRBV7-9, with D maybe TRBD1 (5 bases). The V and J ends lost 1 base and 7 bases respectively, with 16 bases between them. CDR1 is SEHNR and CDR2 is FQNEAQ in the germline V gene (reference sequence). This CDR3 is built from 15 residues. In DNA form, the CDR3 reads TGTGCCAGCAGCTTAGGGGGACGCCGAACGGTTGAAGCTTTCTTT. Protein product: CASSLGGRRTVEAFF. Variable domain in full (rest from reference TRBV7-9 and TRBJ1-1): DTGVSQNPRHKITKRGQNVTFRCDPISEHNRLYWYRQTLGQGPEFLTYFQNEAQLEKSRLLSDRFSAERPKGSFSTLEIQRTEQGDSAMYLCASSLGGRRTVEAFFGQGTRLTVV.

This clonotype came up many times. J is TRBJ1-5 and V is TRBV7-6, with D uncertain. Per the germline V gene, CDR1 is SGHVS and CDR2 is FNYEAQ. CDR3 size: 13 residues. Trimming took off 4 bases at V and 4 bases at J, with 8 bases between the two ends. The CDR3 bases are TGTGCCAGCAGCTCGGAAACGAATCAGCCCCAGCATTTT. As protein: CASSSETNQPQHF.

With regard to this clonotype: Relative to the germline gene, one junction end is altered; a read error may explain this. This chain links TRBV7-6 with TRBJ2-3, with D possibly being TRBD2 (7 bases). The germline V gene has CDR1 SGHVS and CDR2 FNYEAQ. The CDR3 has 14 residues. The CDR3 coding sequence is TGTGACAGCAGCTTAGGGAGGGGGGCAGATACGCAGTATTTT. As protein: CDSSLGRGADTQYF.

This clonotype has a count of ten or more. The chain joins TRBV12-3 or TRBV12-4 to TRBJ2-1, with 13 bases identical to TRBD2. The CDR3 length is 15 residues. The J segment lost 8 bases and the V segment lost 4 bases, leaving 5 bases of the junction unmatched. CDR3 nucleotides: TGTGCCAGCAGTTCAACTAGCGGGGGGGCCCATGAGCAGTTCTTC. The encoded protein is CASSSTSGGAHEQFF.

V is TRBV28 and J is TRBJ2-7; 7 bases agree with TRBD2. The J segment lost 1 base and the V segment lost 7 bases, leaving 10 bases of the junction unmatched. CDR3 length: 15 residues. Germline V gene data show CDR1 as MDHEN and CDR2 as SYDVKM. The CDR3 sequence is CASKVRTSESYEQYF. Written as DNA, the CDR3 is TGTGCCAGCAAAGTCAGGACTAGTGAGTCCTACGAGCAGTACTTC.

This clonotype was observed a handful of times. V gene TRBV12-3 or TRBV12-4 combines with J gene TRBJ2-1; TRBD2 is a possible D gene (5 bases). Trimming stripped 8 bases from V and 7 bases from J, with 21 bases between. The length of the CDR3 is 15 residues. As DNA, the CDR3 is TGTGCCAGCTCCCCGGGGAAGGGATCGGGGAATGAGCAGTTCTTC. Amino acid sequence: CASSPGKGSGNEQFF.

This clonotype has a handful of counts. This rearrangement joins TRBV24-1 to TRBJ2-7; 8 nucleotides agree with TRBD1. The V segment lost 3 bases and the J segment 1 base; nucleotides outside the gene matches: 4. The CDR3 is made up of 15 amino acids. The germline CDR1 and CDR2 sequences are KGHDR and SFDVKD. CDR3 bases: TGTGCCACCAGTGATCCCGGACAGGGTTCCTACGAGCAGTACTTC. This translates into CATSDPGQGSYEQYF.

V is TRBV19 and J is TRBJ2-2, with D perhaps TRBD1 (6 bases). The CDR3 covers 14 residues. Germline V CDR1 and CDR2: LNHDA, SQIVND (reference sequence). Trimming pared 6 bases from V and 5 bases from J, leaving 13 bases between. CDR3 region: CASRPQRGTGELFF. The CDR3 coding sequence is TGTGCCAGTAGGCCCCAGAGGGGGACCGGGGAGCTGTTTTTT. Variable domain in full (rest from reference TRBV19 and TRBJ2-2): DGGITQSPKYLFRKEGQNVTLSCEQNLNHDAMYWYRQDPGQGLRLIYYSQIVNDFQKGDIAEGYSVSREKKESFPLTVTSAQKNPTAFYLCASRPQRGTGELFFGEGSRLTVL.

Only a few counts were recorded for this clonotype. The V call is TRBV6-2 or TRBV6-3, the J call TRBJ2-7; 7 bases fit TRBD1. Trimming took 6 bases from V and 5 from J; bases not matched to a gene: 13. Germline V lookup: CDR1 MNHEY, CDR2 SVGEGT. CDR3 size: 15 residues. The CDR3 here is CASSLPTGALHEQYF. The CDR3 region has the DNA TGTGCCAGCAGCCTCCCCACAGGGGCCCTCCACGAGCAGTACTTC.

This chain links TRBV12-3 or TRBV12-4 with TRBJ2-1; 11 bases agree with TRBD1. V gave up 6 bases and J gave up 10 bases; unmatched junction bases: 20. The CDR3 spans 18 residues. The CDR3 DNA is TGTGCCAGCAGCGCCCTTACCGGGACAGGGGGGTTCGGAAAGGAGCAGTTCTTC. Amino acids: CASSALTGTGGFGKEQFF.

This clonotype occurred many times. V gene TRBV7-2 combines with J gene TRBJ2-5; TRBD2 agrees at 11 bases. V was clipped by 5 bases and J by 5 bases; unmatched bases: 4. The CDR3 totals 14 residues. Germline assignment: CDR1 SGHTA and CDR2 FQGNSA. This CDR3 is CASSRSGRGETQYF. In DNA form, the CDR3 reads TGTGCCAGCAGCCGTAGCGGGAGGGGGGAGACCCAGTACTTC.

The sample holds many counts of this clonotype. V usage is TRBV12-3 or TRBV12-4 and J usage is TRBJ1-1; D gene unclear. The CDR3 length is 14 residues. The V and J ends lost 6 bases and 0 bases respectively, with 11 bases between them. CDR3 loop: CASSSYNLNTEAFF. The DNA of the CDR3 is TGTGCCAGCAGCTCCTACAACTTGAACACTGAAGCTTTCTTT.

This clonotype appeared a few times. The J gene is TRBJ2-7, the V gene TRBV6-5, with a weak D call TRBD2 (7 bases). CDR3 size: 16 residues. Germline values: CDR1 MNHEY, CDR2 SVGAGI. Trimming removed 6 bases at V and 0 bases at J, with 18 bases between. CDR3 in amino acids: CASSPIGGLISYEQYV. The CDR3 nucleotides read TGTGCCAGCAGCCCCATCGGGGGGCTAATCTCCTACGAGCAGTACGTC.

This clonotype was picked up many times. The chain has TRBV7-2 and TRBJ2-1; 7 nucleotides agree with TRBD2. The CDR3 extends over 16 amino acids. Unmatched junction bases numbered 11, after V lost 5 bases and J lost 4 bases. Germline values: CDR1 SGHTA, CDR2 FQGNSA. The CDR3 spells CASSLHPGGPYNEQFF. CDR3 bases: TGTGCCAGCAGCCTACACCCGGGAGGACCTTACAATGAGCAGTTCTTC. Variable domain in full (rest from reference TRBV7-2 and TRBJ2-1): GAGVSQSPSNKVTEKGKDVELRCDPISGHTALYWYRQSLGQGLEFLIYFQGNSAPDKSGLPSDRFSAERTGGSVSTLTIQRTQQEDSAVYLCASSLHPGGPYNEQFFGPGTRLTVL.

This clonotype has at least ten counts. The rearrangement joins TRBV24-1 to TRBJ2-1; 9 bases map to TRBD2. There are 16 residues in the CDR3. The V and J ends lost 2 bases and 1 base, in that order; junction bases with no gene match: 2. Germline V gene lookup returns CDR1 KGHDR and CDR2 SFDVKD. CDR3 coding DNA: TGTGCCACCAGTGATTATAGCGGGAGTTCCTACAATGAGCAGTTCTTC. It translates to CATSDYSGSSYNEQFF.

The chain is built from TRBV7-2 and TRBJ2-5, with 7 nucleotides matching TRBD2. Unmatched junction bases numbered 12, after V lost 0 bases and J lost 5 bases. Germline values: CDR1 SGHTA, CDR2 FQGNSA. The CDR3 length is 17 residues. As DNA, the CDR3 is TGTGCCAGCAGCTTAGCGGGAGGGGTTGGCCTGTGGGAGACCCAGTACTTC. Its protein is CASSLAGGVGLWETQYF.

This clonotype was recorded at least ten times. The chain couples TRBV6-2 or TRBV6-3 to TRBJ1-1; no definite D call. The CDR3 contains 13 residues. Deletions cut 3 bases from V and 1 base from J, with 6 bases between. Germline V gives CDR1 MNHEY, CDR2 SVGEGT. The CDR3: CASSYRQNTEAFF. CDR3 in DNA: TGTGCCAGCAGTTATCGCCAGAACACTGAAGCTTTCTTT.

This clonotype was counted at least ten times. The genes are TRBV6-2 or TRBV6-3 and TRBJ1-1; D not certain. CDR1 is MNHEY, CDR2 SVGEGT, per germline. The CDR3 spans 16 residues. Trimming removed 0 bases from V and 5 bases from J, with 16 bases in between. The CDR3 coding sequence is TGTGCCAGCAGTTACTCAAAAGGGCAGCCCGGGACTGAAGCTTTCTTT. Translating gives CASSYSKGQPGTEAFF.

About this clonotype: It may be a read error: a sequence one base away is much more abundant. The chain uses TRBV10-3 and TRBJ2-1, with a tentative D call TRBD2 (6 bases). The CDR3 extends over 16 amino acids. Germline V gene lookup returns CDR1 ENHRY and CDR2 SYGVKD. Written as DNA, the CDR3 is TGTGCCATCAGTCCGGACTACCTTGACTCCTACAATGGGCAGTTCTTC. It specifies CAISPDYLDSYNGQFF.